The sequence of this TCR beta chain was determined in a study of blood T cells in healthy people across ages. Per the germline V gene, CDR1 is DFQATT and CDR2 is SNEGSKA (reference sequence). CDR3 length equals 13 residues. V lost 5 bases, J lost 3 bases, and 2 bases stayed unmatched. This clonotype was observed once. A second PCR of about 7 to 12 cycles used a sample-barcoded 5' primer and a J-beta primer mix. TCRdb re-analysed the 5' RACE reads in MiXCR, keeping a single row per CDR3 protein. The sample includes around 800,000 distinct CDR3 sequences, 25% to 30% seen only once; the top ten take approximately 2.9%. The sample providers were healthy Caucasian people from Russia, aged roughly 6 to 90. This sample also appeared in a second study, on T cells of mothers and their children. As reported in that work: The donor cohort consisted of a few healthy Caucasian mothers and their six children. The study found thymic selection shapes TCR recombination output similarly in related and unrelated pairs.

This rearrangement joins TRBV20-1 to TRBJ2-7; 12 bases align to TRBD1. The TCR sequence derives from a boy aged 10-17 years in good health. The specimen sequenced was blood. CDR3 DNA: TGCAGTGCTCGGGACAGGGGGCACTACGAGCAGTACTTC. Protein product: CSARDRGHYEQYF.